These 18 T cell receptor beta chains originate from one sample sequenced in a study of T cell clusters in autoimmune cytopenias. About 37,500 genome equivalents of blood DNA were amplified for TRB. One tube held mixed TRB-A and TRB-B primer pools for touch-down PCR. TCRdb reprocessed the multiplex PCR reads, keeping one entry per CDR3 protein, no DNA. The sample totals under 7,500 distinct CDR3 sequences. This sample also belongs to another study, concerning T cell repertoires in aging, cancer and after chemotherapy.

The sample consisted of peripheral blood. The receptors here all came from a human donor in good health.

V usage is TRBV29-1 and J usage is TRBJ1-4. From germline, CDR1 is SQVTM and CDR2 ANQGSEA. The CDR3 covers 13 residues. CDR3 residues: CSVRGLGNEKLFF.

V gene TRBV12-3 or TRBV12-4 combines with J gene TRBJ2-5; TCRdb reports TRBD2, a call that lacks DNA to check it against. This CDR3 is 15 amino acids long. CDR3 protein: CASSFGSSGGETQYF.

By frequency, this clonotype registers medium-sized (0.01 to 0.1%). This rearrangement joins TRBV5-5 to TRBJ2-7; TCRdb names TRBD2, which stays unverified in the absence of DNA. Germline values: CDR1 SGHKS, CDR2 YYEKEE (reference sequence). The CDR3 length is 17 residues. The CDR3 sequence is CASSLGTSSGSSYEQYF.

The chain is built from TRBV30 and TRBJ2-3; TCRdb selects TRBD2, and the lack of DNA leaves this call unchecked. The CDR3 is 18 amino acids. Germline values: CDR1 GTSNPN, CDR2 SVGIG (reference sequence). CDR3 sequence reads: CAWSVLSGRTSRVDTQYF.

The genes are TRBV6-5 and TRBJ2-1. The CDR3 extends over 13 amino acids. In germline, CDR1 is MNHEY, CDR2 SVGAGI. The CDR3 is CASSYSWVGEQFF.

This CDR3 is CASSILGGQGGTETQYF. This chain links TRBV19 with TRBJ2-5; TCRdb names TRBD1, which stays unverified in the absence of DNA. The germline V gene encodes CDR1 LNHDA and CDR2 SQIVND (reference sequence). The CDR3 runs to 17 residues.

The chain is built from TRBV12-3 or TRBV12-4 and TRBJ2-3; TCRdb designates TRBD1, a call that cannot be tested without DNA. The CDR3 loop spans 14 amino acids. The CDR3 region is CATLVGQGRDTQYF.

The J gene is TRBJ2-5, the V gene TRBV12-3 or TRBV12-4; TCRdb indicates TRBD1, and absent DNA this call remains unverified. The CDR3 loop spans 13 amino acids. CDR3: CASNSQGRETQYF.

The chain has TRBV10-3 and TRBJ1-2; TCRdb lists TRBD1, though no DNA is available to test this call. Germline V gives CDR1 ENHRY, CDR2 SYGVKD. This CDR3 region has 18 residues. The CDR3: CAIMEWPPGDSARYGYTF.

CDR3 region: CASSFKISSGVQYF. This chain uses TRBV12-3 or TRBV12-4 with TRBJ2-4; TCRdb proposes TRBD2, but this gene call is untestable without DNA. The CDR3 loop spans 14 amino acids.

The CDR3 sequence is CASNHGGFTQYF. The chain joins TRBV5-6 to TRBJ2-3; there is no DNA to check the TCRdb D call of TRBD1. CDR1 is SGHDT and CDR2 is YYEEEE in the germline V gene. The length of the CDR3 is 12 residues.

The chain has TRBV6-5 and TRBJ2-7; the D call of TRBD1 rests on TCRdb alone, since no DNA is present to check it. Germline CDR1 and CDR2: MNHEY and SVGAGI. CDR3 size: 13 residues. CDR3 amino acids: CASSYRRGYEQYF.

The chain links TRBV6-5 to TRBJ2-7; TCRdb reports TRBD1, a call that lacks DNA to check it against. CDR1 MNHEY and CDR2 SVGAGI come from the germline V gene. This CDR3 is 14 amino acids long. CDR3 sequence: CASSTGTGLSEQYF.

J is TRBJ2-3 and V is TRBV6-1. Germline V gives CDR1 MNHNS, CDR2 SASEGT. This CDR3 comprises 11 residues. CDR3: CASSGSDTQYF.

The chain couples TRBV5-4 to TRBJ1-3. The CDR3 sequence is 12 residues long. Germline V gene lookup returns CDR1 SGHNT and CDR2 YYREEE (reference sequence). The CDR3 is CASSLWGNTIYF.

This chain uses TRBV29-1 with TRBJ2-4; TCRdb reports TRBD1, a call that lacks DNA to check it against. The CDR3 spans 17 residues. The germline V gene encodes CDR1 SQVTM and CDR2 ANQGSEA. CDR3 sequence: CVNRDRGVYEAKNIQYF.

The rearrangement joins TRBV19 to TRBJ2-2. The CDR3 consists of 14 residues. Germline V lookup: CDR1 LNHDA, CDR2 SQIVND (reference sequence). The CDR3 protein is CASSTSRNTGELFF.

The chain carries TRBV10-3 and TRBJ2-1. The CDR3 has 14 amino acids. Germline V lookup: CDR1 ENHRY, CDR2 SYGVKD. CDR3 amino acids: CAIREGVSYNEQFF.